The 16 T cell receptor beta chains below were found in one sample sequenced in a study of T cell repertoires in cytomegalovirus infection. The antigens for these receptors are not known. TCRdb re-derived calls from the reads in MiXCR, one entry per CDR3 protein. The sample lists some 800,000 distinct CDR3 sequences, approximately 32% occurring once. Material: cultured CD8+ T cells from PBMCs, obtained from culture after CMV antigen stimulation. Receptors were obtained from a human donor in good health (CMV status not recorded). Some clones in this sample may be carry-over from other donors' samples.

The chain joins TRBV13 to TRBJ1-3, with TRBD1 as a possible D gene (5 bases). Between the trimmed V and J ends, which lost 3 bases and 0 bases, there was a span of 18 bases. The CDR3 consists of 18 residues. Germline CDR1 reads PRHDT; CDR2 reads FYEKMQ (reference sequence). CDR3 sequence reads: CASSFPGGGEYSGNTIYF. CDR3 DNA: TGTGCCAGCAGCTTCCCCGGCGGGGGGGAATACTCTGGAAACACCATATATTTT.

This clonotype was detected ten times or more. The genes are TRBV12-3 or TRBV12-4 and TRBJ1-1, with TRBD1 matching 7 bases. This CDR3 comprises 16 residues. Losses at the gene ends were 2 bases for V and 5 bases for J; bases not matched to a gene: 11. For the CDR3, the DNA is TGTGCCAGCAGTTTACAGGACCCTACAGGGGTGACTGAAGCTTTCTTT. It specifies CASSLQDPTGVTEAFF.

CDR3 sequence (DNA): TGTGCCAGCACCGGGGGCCCCGGCACAGATACGCAGTATTTT. Its protein product is CASTGGPGTDTQYF. The chain recombines TRBV6-6 with TRBJ2-3; D is perhaps TRBD1 or TRBD2 (6 bases each). From germline, CDR1 is MNHNY and CDR2 SVGAGI (reference sequence). This CDR3 has 14 residues. With 7 bases removed from V and 1 base from J, the gap between germline ends came to 12 bases.

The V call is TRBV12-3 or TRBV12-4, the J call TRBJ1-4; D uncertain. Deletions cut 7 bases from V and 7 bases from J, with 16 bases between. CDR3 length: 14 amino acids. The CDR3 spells CASTNEGRGEKLFF. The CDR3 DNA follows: TGTGCCAGCACCAACGAGGGAAGAGGTGAAAAACTGTTTTTT.

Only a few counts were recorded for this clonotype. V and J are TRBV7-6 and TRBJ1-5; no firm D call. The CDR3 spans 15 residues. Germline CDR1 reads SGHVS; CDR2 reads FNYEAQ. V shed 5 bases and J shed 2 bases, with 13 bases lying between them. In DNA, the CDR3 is TGTGCCAGCAGCCCCGGGAGGGATGGCAATCAGCCCCAGCATTTT. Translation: CASSPGRDGNQPQHF.

CDR3 region: CASSTPGLNLAGTEAFF. The CDR3 DNA reads TGTGCCAGCAGCACCCCCGGACTTAACTTAGCGGGGACTGAAGCTTTCTTT. The V call is TRBV28, the J call TRBJ1-1; D uncertain. Germline assignment: CDR1 MDHEN and CDR2 SYDVKM. Trimming took 6 bases from V and 5 from J, leaving 25 bases between them. The CDR3 sequence is 17 residues long.

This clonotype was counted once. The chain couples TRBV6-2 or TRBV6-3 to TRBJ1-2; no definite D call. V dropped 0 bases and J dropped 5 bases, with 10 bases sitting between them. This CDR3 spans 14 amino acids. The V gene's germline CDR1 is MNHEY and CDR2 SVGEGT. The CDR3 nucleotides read TGTGCCAGCAGTTACTCACCAGGTCCATATGGCTACACCTTC. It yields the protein CASSYSPGPYGYTF.

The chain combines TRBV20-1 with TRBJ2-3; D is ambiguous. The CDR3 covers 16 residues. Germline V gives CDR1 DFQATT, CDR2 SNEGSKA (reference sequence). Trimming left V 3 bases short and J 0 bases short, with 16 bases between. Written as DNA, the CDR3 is TGCAGTGCTAGGCCCCCAGTCACCCCTAGCACAGATACGCAGTATTTT. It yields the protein CSARPPVTPSTDTQYF.

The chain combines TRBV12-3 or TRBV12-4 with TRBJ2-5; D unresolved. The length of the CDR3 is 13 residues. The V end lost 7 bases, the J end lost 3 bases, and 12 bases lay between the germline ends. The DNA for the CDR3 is TGTGCCAGCACCTCCGGGTATGAAGAGACCCAGTACTTC. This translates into CASTSGYEETQYF.

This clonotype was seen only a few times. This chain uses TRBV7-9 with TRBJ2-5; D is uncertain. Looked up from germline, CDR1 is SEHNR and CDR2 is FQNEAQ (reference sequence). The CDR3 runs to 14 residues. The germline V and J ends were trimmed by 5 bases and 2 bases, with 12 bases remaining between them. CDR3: CASSGRTEQETQYF. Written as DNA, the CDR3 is TGTGCCAGCAGCGGGCGGACGGAGCAAGAGACCCAGTACTTC.

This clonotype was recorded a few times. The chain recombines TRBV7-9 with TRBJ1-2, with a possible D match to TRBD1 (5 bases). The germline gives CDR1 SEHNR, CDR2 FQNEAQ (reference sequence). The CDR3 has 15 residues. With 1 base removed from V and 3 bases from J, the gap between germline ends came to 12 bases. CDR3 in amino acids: CASSLERGSYYGYTF. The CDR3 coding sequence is TGTGCCAGCAGCTTAGAACGGGGGTCCTACTATGGCTACACCTTC.

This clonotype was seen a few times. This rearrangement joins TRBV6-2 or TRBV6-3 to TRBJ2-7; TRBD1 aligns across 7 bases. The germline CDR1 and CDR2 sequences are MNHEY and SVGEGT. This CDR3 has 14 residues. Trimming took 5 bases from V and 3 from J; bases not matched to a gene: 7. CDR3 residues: CASSRQGPNYEQYV. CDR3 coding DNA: TGTGCCAGCAGTCGACAGGGACCGAACTACGAGCAGTACGTC.

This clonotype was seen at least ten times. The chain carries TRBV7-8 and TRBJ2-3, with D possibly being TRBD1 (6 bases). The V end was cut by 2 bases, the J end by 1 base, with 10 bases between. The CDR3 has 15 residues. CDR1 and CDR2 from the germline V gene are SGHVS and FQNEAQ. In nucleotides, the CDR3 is TGTGCCAGCAGCTTATGGGCAGGGGGCACAGATACGCAGTATTTT. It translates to CASSLWAGGTDTQYF.

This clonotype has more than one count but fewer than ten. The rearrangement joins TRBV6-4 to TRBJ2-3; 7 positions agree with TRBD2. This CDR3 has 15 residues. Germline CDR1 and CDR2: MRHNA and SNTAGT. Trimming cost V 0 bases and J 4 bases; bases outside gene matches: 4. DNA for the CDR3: TGTGCCAGCAGTGACTCTGGCGGGGGATCAGATACGCAGTATTTT. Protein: CASSDSGGGSDTQYF.

The CDR3 DNA follows: TGTGCCAGCAGCTTGGACGGGAAACAGGGGGGGTTTTATGGCTACACCTTC. Its translation is CASSLDGKQGGFYGYTF. This chain connects TRBV5-4 to TRBJ1-2; 8 nucleotides match TRBD1. In germline, CDR1 is SGHNT, CDR2 YYREEE (reference sequence). The CDR3 loop spans 17 amino acids. With V trimmed by 0 bases and J by 5 bases, 12 bases remained unmatched. The whole variable domain, filled in from reference TRBV5-4 and TRBJ1-2, reads ETGVTQSPTHLIKTRGQQVTLRCSSQSGHNTVSWYQQALGQGPQFIFQYYREEENGRGNFPPRFSGLQFPNYSSELNVNALELDDSALYLCASSLDGKQGGFYGYTFGSGTRLTVV.

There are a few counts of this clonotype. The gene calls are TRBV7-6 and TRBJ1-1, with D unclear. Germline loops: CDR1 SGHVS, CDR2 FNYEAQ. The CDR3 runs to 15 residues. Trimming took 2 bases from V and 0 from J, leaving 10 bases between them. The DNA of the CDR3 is TGTGCCAGCAGCTTAATGGAGTTCATGAACACTGAAGCTTTCTTT. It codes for CASSLMEFMNTEAFF.